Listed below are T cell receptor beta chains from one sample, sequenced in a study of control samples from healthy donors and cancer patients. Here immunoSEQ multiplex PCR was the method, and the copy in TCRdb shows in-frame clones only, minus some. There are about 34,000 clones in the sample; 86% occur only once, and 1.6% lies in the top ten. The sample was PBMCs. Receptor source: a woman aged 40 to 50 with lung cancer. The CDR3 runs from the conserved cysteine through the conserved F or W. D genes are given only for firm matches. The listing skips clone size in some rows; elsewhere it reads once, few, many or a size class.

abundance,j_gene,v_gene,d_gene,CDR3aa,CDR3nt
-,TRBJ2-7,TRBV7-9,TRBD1,CASSPRTGQSTREQYF,TGTGCCAGCAGCCCAAGAACGGGACAGAGTACGAGAGAGCAGTACTTC
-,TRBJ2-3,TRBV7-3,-,CASRPSGADTQYF,TGTGCCAGCAGGCCGAGCGGCGCAGATACGCAGTATTTT
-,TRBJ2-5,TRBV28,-,CASRGIGEGETQYF,TGTGCCAGCAGAGGAATAGGCGAGGGAGAGACCCAGTACTTC
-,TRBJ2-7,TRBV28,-,CASSLPSRYEQYF,TGTGCCAGCAGTTTACCTTCTAGATACGAGCAGTACTTC
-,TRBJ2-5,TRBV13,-,CASSWTVGQETQYF,TGTGCCAGCAGCTGGACAGTGGGCCAAGAGACCCAGTACTTC
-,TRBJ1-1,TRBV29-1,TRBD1,CSVNRGNTEAFF,TGCAGCGTGAACAGGGGGAACACTGAAGCTTTCTTT
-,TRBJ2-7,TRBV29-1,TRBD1,CSVRTTGVAEQYF,TGCAGCGTTCGTACCACAGGGGTAGCCGAGCAGTACTTC
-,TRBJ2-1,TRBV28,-,CASRNPRGALSYNEQFF,TGTGCCAGCAGGAACCCCCGGGGAGCGCTCTCCTACAATGAGCAGTTCTTC
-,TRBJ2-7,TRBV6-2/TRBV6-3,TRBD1,CASSNTGGDFGEQYF,TGTGCCAGCAGCAACACAGGGGGAGATTTTGGCGAGCAGTACTTC
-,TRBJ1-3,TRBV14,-,CASSQGLPDTRRGNTIYF,TGTGCCAGCAGCCAAGGGCTTCCGGATACCCGGAGGGGGAACACCATATATTTT
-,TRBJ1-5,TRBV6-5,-,CASSPEGYSNQPQHF,TGTGCCAGCAGTCCAGAGGGCTATAGCAATCAGCCCCAGCATTTT
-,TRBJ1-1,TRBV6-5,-,CASSLLPRNTEAFF,TGTGCCAGCAGCCTACTCCCGCGGAACACTGAAGCTTTCTTT
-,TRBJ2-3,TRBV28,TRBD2,CASSLSTSGGSDTQYF,TGTGCCAGCAGTTTAAGTACGTCCGGGGGGTCAGATACGCAGTATTTT
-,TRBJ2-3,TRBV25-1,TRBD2,CASSERGGGNTQYF,TGTGCCAGCAGTGAACGCGGGGGGGGGAATACGCAGTATTTT
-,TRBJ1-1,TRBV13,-,CASGLQVTNYEAFF,TGTGCCAGCGGCCTACAGGTGACAAACTATGAAGCTTTCTTT
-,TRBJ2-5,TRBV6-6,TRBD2,CASSYKTSGSLETQYF,TGTGCCAGCAGTTACAAAACTAGCGGGAGCCTGGAGACCCAGTACTTC
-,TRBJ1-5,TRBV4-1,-,CASSQFETANQPQHF,TGCGCCAGCAGCCAATTTGAAACAGCGAATCAGCCCCAGCATTTT
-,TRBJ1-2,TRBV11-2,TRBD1,CASSSSRQGATGYTF,TGTGCCAGCAGCTCCTCAAGACAGGGGGCCACGGGCTACACCTTC
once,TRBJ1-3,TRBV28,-,CASSSLQGTGNTIYF,TGTGCCAGCAGTTCCTTACAGGGAACTGGAAACACCATATATTTT
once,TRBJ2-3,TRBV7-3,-,CASSLMGETDTQYF,TGTGCCAGCAGCTTAATGGGAGAGACAGATACGCAGTATTTT
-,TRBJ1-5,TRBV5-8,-,CASSYLFTLSNQPQHF,TGTGCCAGCAGCTATCTTTTCACCCTGAGCAATCAGCCCCAGCATTTT
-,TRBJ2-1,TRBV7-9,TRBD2,CASSPAGTSGTRWNEQFF,TGTGCCAGCAGCCCCGCCGGGACTAGCGGAACACGCTGGAATGAGCAGTTCTTC
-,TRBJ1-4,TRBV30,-,CAWSIGRVGEGLFF,TGTGCCTGGAGTATTGGCAGGGTCGGAGAAGGGCTGTTTTTT
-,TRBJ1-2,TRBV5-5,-,CASSPASNYGYTF,TGTGCCAGCAGCCCTGCCAGTAACTATGGCTACACCTTC
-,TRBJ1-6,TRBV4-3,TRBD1,CASSQSTGAKSSYNSPLHF,TGCGCCAGCAGCCAGTCCACAGGGGCGAAAAGCTCCTATAATTCACCCCTCCACTTT
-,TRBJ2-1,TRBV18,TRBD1,CASSPSGTDEQFF,TGTGCCAGCTCACCATCCGGGACAGATGAGCAGTTCTTC
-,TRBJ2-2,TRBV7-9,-,CASRSERTPNTGELFF,TGTGCCAGCAGGAGTGAGCGGACTCCGAACACCGGGGAGCTGTTTTTT
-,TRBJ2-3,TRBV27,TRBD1,CASSLDGTATDTQYF,TGTGCCAGCAGTTTAGATGGGACAGCCACAGATACGCAGTATTTT
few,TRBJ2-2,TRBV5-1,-,CASSLGPETNTGELFF,TGCGCCAGCAGCTTGGGACCGGAGACCAACACCGGGGAGCTGTTTTTT
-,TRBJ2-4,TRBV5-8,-,CASSFGWSETLAKNIQYF,TGTGCCAGCAGCTTTGGTTGGAGCGAAACGCTAGCCAAAAACATTCAGTACTTC
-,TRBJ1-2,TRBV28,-,CASSPGGLYGYTF,TGTGCCAGCAGTCCCGGGGGCCTCTATGGCTACACCTTC
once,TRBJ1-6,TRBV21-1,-,CASGQRIYASRDSPLHF,TGTGCCAGCGGCCAGAGGATTTACGCTAGTAGAGATTCACCCCTCCACTTT
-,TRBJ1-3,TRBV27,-,CASSLTGAIGNTIYF,TGTGCCAGCAGTTTGACAGGCGCCATAGGAAACACCATATATTTT
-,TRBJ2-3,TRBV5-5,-,CASSPVRGGTDTQYF,TGTGCCAGCAGCCCGGTCCGCGGTGGCACAGATACGCAGTATTTT
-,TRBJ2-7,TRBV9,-,CASSVVPDYEQYF,TGTGCCAGCAGCGTAGTTCCAGACTACGAGCAGTACTTC